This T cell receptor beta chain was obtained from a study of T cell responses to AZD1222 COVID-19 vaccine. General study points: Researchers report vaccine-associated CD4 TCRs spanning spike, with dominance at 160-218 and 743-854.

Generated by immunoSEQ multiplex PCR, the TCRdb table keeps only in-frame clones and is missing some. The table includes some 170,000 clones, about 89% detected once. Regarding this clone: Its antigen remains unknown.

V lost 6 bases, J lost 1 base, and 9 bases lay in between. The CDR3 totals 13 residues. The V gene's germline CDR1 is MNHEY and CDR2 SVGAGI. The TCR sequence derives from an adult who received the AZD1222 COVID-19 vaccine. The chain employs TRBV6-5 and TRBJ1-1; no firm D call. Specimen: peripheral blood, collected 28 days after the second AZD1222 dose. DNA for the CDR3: TGTGCCAGCAGGAACAACAGGAACACTGAAGCTTTCTTT. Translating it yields CASRNNRNTEAFF.